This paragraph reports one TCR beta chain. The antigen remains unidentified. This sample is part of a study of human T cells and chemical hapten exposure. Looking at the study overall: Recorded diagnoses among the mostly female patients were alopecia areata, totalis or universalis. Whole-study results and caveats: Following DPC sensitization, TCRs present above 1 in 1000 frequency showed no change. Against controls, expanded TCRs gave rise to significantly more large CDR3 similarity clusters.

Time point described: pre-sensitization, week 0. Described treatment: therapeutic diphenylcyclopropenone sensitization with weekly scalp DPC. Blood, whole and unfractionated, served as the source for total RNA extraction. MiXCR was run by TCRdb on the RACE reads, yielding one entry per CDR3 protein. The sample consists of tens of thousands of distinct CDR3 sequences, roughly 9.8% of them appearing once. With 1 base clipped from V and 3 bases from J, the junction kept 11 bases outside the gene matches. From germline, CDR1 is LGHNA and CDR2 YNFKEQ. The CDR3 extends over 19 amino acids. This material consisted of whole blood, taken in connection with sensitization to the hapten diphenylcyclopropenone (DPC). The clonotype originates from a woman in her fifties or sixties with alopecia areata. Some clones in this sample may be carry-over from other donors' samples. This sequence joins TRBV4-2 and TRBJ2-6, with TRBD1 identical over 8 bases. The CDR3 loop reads CASSQVSAGGSNGANVLTF. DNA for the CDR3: TGTGCCAGCAGCCAAGTGTCGGCAGGGGGCTCTAATGGGGCCAACGTCCTGACTTTC.